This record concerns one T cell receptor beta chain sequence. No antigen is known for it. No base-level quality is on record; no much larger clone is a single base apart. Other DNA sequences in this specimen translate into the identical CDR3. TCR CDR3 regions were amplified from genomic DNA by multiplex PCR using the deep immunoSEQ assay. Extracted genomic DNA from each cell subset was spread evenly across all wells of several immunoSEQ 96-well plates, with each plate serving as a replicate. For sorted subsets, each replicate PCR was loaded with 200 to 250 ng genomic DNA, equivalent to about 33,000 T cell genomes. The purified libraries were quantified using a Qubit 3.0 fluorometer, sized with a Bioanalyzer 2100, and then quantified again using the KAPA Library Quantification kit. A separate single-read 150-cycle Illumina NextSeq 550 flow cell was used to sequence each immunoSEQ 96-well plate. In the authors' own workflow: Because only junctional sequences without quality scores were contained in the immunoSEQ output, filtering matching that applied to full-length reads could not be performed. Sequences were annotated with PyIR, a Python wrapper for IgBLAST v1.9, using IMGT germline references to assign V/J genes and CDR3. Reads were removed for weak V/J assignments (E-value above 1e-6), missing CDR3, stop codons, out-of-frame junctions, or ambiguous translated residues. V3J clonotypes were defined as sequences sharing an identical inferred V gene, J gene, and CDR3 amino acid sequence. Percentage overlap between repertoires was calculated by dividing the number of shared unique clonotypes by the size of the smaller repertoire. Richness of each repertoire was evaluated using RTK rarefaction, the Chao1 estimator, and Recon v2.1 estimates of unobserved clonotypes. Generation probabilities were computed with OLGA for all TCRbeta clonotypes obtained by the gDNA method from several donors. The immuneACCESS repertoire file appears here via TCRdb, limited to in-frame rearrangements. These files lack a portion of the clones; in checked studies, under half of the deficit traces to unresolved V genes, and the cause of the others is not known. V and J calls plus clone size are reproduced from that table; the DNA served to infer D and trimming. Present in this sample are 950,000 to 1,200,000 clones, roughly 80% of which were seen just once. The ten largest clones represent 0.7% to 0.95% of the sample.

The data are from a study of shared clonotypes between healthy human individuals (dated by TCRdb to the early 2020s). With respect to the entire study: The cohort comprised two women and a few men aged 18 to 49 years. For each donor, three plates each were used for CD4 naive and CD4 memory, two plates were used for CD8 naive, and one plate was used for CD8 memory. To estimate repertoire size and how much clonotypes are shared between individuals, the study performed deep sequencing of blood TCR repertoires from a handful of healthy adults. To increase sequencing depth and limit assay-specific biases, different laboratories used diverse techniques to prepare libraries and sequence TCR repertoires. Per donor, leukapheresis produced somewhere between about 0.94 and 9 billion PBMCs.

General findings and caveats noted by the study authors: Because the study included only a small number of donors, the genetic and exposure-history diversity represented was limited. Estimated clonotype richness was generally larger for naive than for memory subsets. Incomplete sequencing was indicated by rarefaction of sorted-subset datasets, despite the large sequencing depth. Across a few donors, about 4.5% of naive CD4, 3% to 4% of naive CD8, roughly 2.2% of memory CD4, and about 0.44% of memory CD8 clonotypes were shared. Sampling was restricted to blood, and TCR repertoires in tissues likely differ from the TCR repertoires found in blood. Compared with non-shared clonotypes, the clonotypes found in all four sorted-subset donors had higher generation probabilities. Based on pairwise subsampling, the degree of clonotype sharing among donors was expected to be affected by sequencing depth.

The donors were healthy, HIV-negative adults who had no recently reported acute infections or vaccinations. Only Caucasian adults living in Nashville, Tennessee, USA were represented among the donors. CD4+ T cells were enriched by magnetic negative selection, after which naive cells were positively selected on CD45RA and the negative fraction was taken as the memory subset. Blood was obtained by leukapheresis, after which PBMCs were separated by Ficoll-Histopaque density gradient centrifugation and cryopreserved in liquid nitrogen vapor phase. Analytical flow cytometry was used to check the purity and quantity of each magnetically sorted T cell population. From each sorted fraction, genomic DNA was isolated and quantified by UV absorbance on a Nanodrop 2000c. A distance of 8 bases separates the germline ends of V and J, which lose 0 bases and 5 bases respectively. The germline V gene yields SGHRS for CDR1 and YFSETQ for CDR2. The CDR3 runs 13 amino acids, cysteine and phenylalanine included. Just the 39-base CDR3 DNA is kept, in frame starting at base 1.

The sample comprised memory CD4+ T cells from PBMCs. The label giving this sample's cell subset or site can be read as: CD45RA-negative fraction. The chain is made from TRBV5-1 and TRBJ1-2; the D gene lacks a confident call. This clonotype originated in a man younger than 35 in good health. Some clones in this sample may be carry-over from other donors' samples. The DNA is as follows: TGCGCCAGCAGCTTGGAGGGCGGTTATGGCTACACCTTC. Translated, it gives CASSLEGGYGYTF.